These 32 T cell receptor beta chains were sequenced from one sample in a study of T cell responses to AZD1222 COVID-19 vaccine. Profiled with immunoSEQ multiplex PCR; TCRdb holds only in-frame clones, not every one. The profile shows about 150,000 clones, 70% to 90% of them singletons. Sequencing was performed on peripheral blood, taken on day 0 of AZD1222 vaccination. These receptors were taken from an adult in good health.

This clone was picked up a small number of times. The J gene is TRBJ2-7, the V gene TRBV28; unclear D gene. Germline assignment: CDR1 MDHEN and CDR2 SYDVKM. The V gene lost 5 bases and the J gene lost 2 bases, with 10 bases spanning the gap. The CDR3 loop spans 13 amino acids. The CDR3 here is CASSTEAPYEQYF. CDR3 sequence (DNA): TGTGCCAGCAGTACCGAAGCCCCCTACGAGCAGTACTTC. Full variable domain (missing parts from reference TRBV28 and TRBJ2-7): DVKVTQSSRYLVKRTGEKVFLECVQDMDHENMFWYRQDPGLGLRLIYFSYDVKMKEKGDIPEGYSVSREKKERFSLILESASTNQTSMYLCASSTEAPYEQYFGPGTRLTVT.

CDR3 bases: TGTGCCAGCAGCCTTGAAGACAGGGGTTTCTATGGCTACACCTTC. Translating gives CASSLEDRGFYGYTF. The rearrangement uses TRBV9 and TRBJ1-2, with 8 bases aligning to TRBD1. V shed 4 bases, J shed 4 bases, and the junction held 9 bases outside the gene matches. The CDR3 has 15 amino acids. Germline V gives CDR1 SGDLS, CDR2 YYNGEE.

The chain joins TRBV9 to TRBJ2-7, with 7 bases aligning to TRBD2. The V gene end was trimmed by 4 bases and the J gene end by 2 bases; junction bases not matched to a gene: 6. Germline V lookup: CDR1 SGDLS, CDR2 YYNGEE. The CDR3 covers 14 residues. CDR3 coding DNA: TGTGCCAGCAGCCTGAGGGGAGGGGCCTACGAGCAGTACTTC. This sequence encodes CASSLRGGAYEQYF.

The gene calls are TRBV7-2 and TRBJ2-1; 8 bases fit TRBD2. The trim removed 5 bases at V and 1 base at J, leaving 13 bases unmatched. This CDR3 comprises 18 residues. Germline lookup yields CDR1 SGHTA and CDR2 FQGNSA. The CDR3 region has the DNA TGTGCCAGCAGCCTTGGGGCGGGGGGCCGGATGTCCTACAATGAGCAGTTCTTC. Residues: CASSLGAGGRMSYNEQFF.

This clone occurred once. The V gene is TRBV21-1, the J gene TRBJ2-3; the table gives TRBD1 as D, unverified against the DNA. TRBV21-1 is shown as a pseudogene. The CDR3 has 15 residues. Here the CDR3 reads CASSKSDRGYDTQYF. For the CDR3, the DNA is TGTGCCAGCAGCAAATCCGACAGGGGGTACGATACGCAGTATTTT.

The chain couples TRBV12-5 to TRBJ2-5; TRBD1 matches at 10 bases. With 6 bases clipped from V and 1 base from J, the junction kept 17 bases outside the gene matches. This CDR3 is built from 19 residues. Germline lookup yields CDR1 LGHNT and CDR2 FRNRAP. This chain's CDR3 is CASGLTGTGERGSQETQYF. DNA of the CDR3: TGTGCTAGTGGGCTCACCGGGACAGGGGAGCGGGGTTCCCAAGAGACCCAGTACTTC.

The CDR3 reads CASSLIRGDYNEQFF. The CDR3 DNA sequence: TGTGCCAGCAGCTTGATTCGGGGGGATTACAATGAGCAGTTCTTC. V and J are TRBV5-5 and TRBJ2-1; the match to TRBD2 covers 7 bases. This CDR3 is 15 amino acids long. With 1 base clipped from V and 4 bases from J, the junction kept 5 bases outside the gene matches. CDR1 is SGHKS, CDR2 YYEKEE, per germline (reference sequence).

The chain recombines TRBV6-5 with TRBJ2-3; D unclear. Germline V gene data show CDR1 as MNHEY and CDR2 as SVGAGI. The length of the CDR3 is 15 residues. With 0 bases removed from V and 2 bases from J, the gap between germline ends came to 9 bases. CDR3 in DNA: TGTGCCAGCAGTTACTCCTCGATCATCACAGATACGCAGTATTTT. Translation gives CASSYSSIITDTQYF.

V gene TRBV10-3 combines with J gene TRBJ1-5; TRBD1 matches 7 bases. The CDR3 extends over 14 amino acids. The germline gives CDR1 ENHRY, CDR2 SYGVKD. J lost 6 bases, V lost 4 bases, and 6 bases had no gene match. The CDR3 region is CAISADRVSQPQHF. The CDR3 bases are TGTGCCATCAGTGCCGACAGGGTTAGTCAGCCCCAGCATTTT.

The chain carries TRBV19 and TRBJ1-2; D possibly corresponds to TRBD1 (5 bases). V dropped 3 bases and J dropped 7 bases, with 15 bases sitting between them. Germline values: CDR1 LNHDA, CDR2 SQIVND (reference sequence). The CDR3 is 14 residues long. The CDR3 nucleotides are TGTGCCAGTAGTATTTCCGGGACCCAAGGTGGCTACACCTTC. Residues: CASSISGTQGGYTF.

The CDR3 nucleotides read TGTGCCAGCAGCCCTAGGATGGGGAATCAGCCCCAGCATTTT. Residues: CASSPRMGNQPQHF. This chain links TRBV7-8 with TRBJ1-5; D unclear. Germline-derived CDR1 and CDR2 are SGHVS and FQNEAQ. Trimming cost V 5 bases and J 4 bases, with 12 bases left between them. This CDR3 spans 14 amino acids.

This rearrangement joins TRBV28 to TRBJ1-1; D is unresolved. Trimming stripped 4 bases from V and 1 base from J, with 16 bases between. CDR1 and CDR2 (germline): MDHEN, SYDVKM. The CDR3 is made up of 16 amino acids. CDR3 sequence reads: CASSSPPGQPNTEAFF. As DNA, the CDR3 is TGTGCCAGCAGTTCCCCCCCGGGCCAGCCGAACACTGAAGCTTTCTTT.

The chain recombines TRBV19 with TRBJ2-5; 8 bases map to TRBD1. The CDR3 length is 14 residues. Germline V gene lookup returns CDR1 LNHDA and CDR2 SQIVND (reference sequence). V dropped 5 bases and J dropped 5; count of bases not matched to a gene: 7. For the CDR3, the DNA is TGTGCCAGTAGTGCTTCAGGGGGCCGTGAGACCCAGTACTTC. Translation: CASSASGGRETQYF.

This clone was counted a single time. This rearrangement joins TRBV24-1 to TRBJ2-1; 7 positions agree with TRBD2. The V gene's germline CDR1 is KGHDR and CDR2 SFDVKD. Trimming removed 6 bases from V and 10 bases from J; junction bases left unmatched: 11. The CDR3 length is 14 residues. CDR3 nucleotides: TGTGCCACCAGTCCGGGGGGATCGGTGGGGGAGCAGTTCTTC. It translates to CATSPGGSVGEQFF.

The chain joins TRBV28 to TRBJ2-5; D uncertain. Germline V CDR1 and CDR2: MDHEN, SYDVKM. Trimming removed 8 bases at V and 2 bases at J, with 9 bases between. The CDR3 totals 12 residues. CDR3 bases: TGTGCCAGCGCAACTACGCAAGAGACCCAGTACTTC. Its protein product is CASATTQETQYF.

This chain links TRBV11-2 with TRBJ1-2, with D possibly TRBD1 on 5 matching bases. Trimming removed 1 base at V and 0 bases at J, with 9 bases between. CDR1 is SGHAT and CDR2 is FQNNGV in the germline V gene. The CDR3 runs 15 residues. The CDR3 coding sequence is TGTGCCAGCAGCTTAGGACAGTTATCTAACTATGGCTACACCTTC. Translation: CASSLGQLSNYGYTF.

This clone was seen only a few times. The V and J genes are TRBV18 and TRBJ2-2, with D perhaps matching TRBD1 (6 bases). Germline loops: CDR1 KGHSH, CDR2 LQKENI. This CDR3 region has 14 residues. With 6 bases removed from V and 1 base from J, the gap between germline ends came to 9 bases. CDR3 region: CASSQQGNTGELFF. CDR3 DNA: TGTGCCAGCTCCCAACAGGGGAACACCGGGGAGCTGTTTTTT.

The gene calls are TRBV18 and TRBJ2-5; TRBD2 matches at 10 bases. This CDR3 has 15 residues. Germline lookup yields CDR1 KGHSH and CDR2 LQKENI. Trimming removed 6 bases from V and 2 bases from J; junction bases left unmatched: 6. CDR3 sequence reads: CASSLSSGGQETQYF. The CDR3 DNA is TGTGCCAGCTCGCTATCTAGCGGGGGACAAGAGACCCAGTACTTC.

The chain joins TRBV19 to TRBJ2-3; tentative D call: TRBD1 (6 bases). Trimming took off 7 bases at V and 4 bases at J, with 21 bases between the two ends. This CDR3 spans 16 amino acids. Germline CDR1 is LNHDA and CDR2 is SQIVND (reference sequence). CDR3 DNA sequence: TGTGCCAGTACCCCCCGGGCCAAGGGGGTGGCAGATACGCAGTATTTT. Its protein is CASTPRAKGVADTQYF.

The genes are TRBV5-1 and TRBJ2-1, with D possibly matching TRBD2 (7 bases). V was shortened by 3 bases and J by 9 bases, with 22 bases between the two germline ends. The CDR3 contains 16 residues. Germline loops: CDR1 SGHRS, CDR2 YFSETQ. This CDR3 reads CASSWGGGLVTVEQFF. The CDR3 nucleotides read TGCGCCAGCAGCTGGGGGGGCGGACTAGTTACTGTTGAGCAGTTCTTC.

The chain carries TRBV19 and TRBJ2-4; 9 bases fit TRBD2. CDR1 and CDR2 from the germline V gene are LNHDA and SQIVND (reference sequence). The CDR3 covers 13 residues. Trimming at V came to 10 bases and at J to 8 bases, leaving 9 bases not matched to a gene. For the CDR3, the DNA is TGTGCCACCAGTAGCGGGGGCGAGGACATTCAGTACTTC. Translation: CATSSGGEDIQYF.

The chain joins TRBV20-1 to TRBJ1-2; D is ambiguous. Trimming removed 5 bases at V and 4 bases at J, with 5 bases between. Germline loops: CDR1 DFQATT, CDR2 SNEGSKA (reference sequence). The CDR3 runs 10 residues. CDR3 amino acids: CSAVRYGYTF. For the CDR3, the DNA is TGCAGTGCTGTCCGCTATGGCTACACCTTC.

The J gene is TRBJ1-1, the V gene TRBV5-8, with D possibly matching TRBD1 (5 bases). CDR1 and CDR2 from the germline V gene are SGHTS and YDEGEE. This CDR3 comprises 12 residues. The V gene lost 5 bases and the J gene lost 11 bases, with 16 bases spanning the gap. The CDR3 DNA reads TGTGCCAGCAGACGGACGGGTCGGGGGGCTTTCTTT. Its protein is CASRRTGRGAFF.

This clone was recorded only once. Different DNA sequences within this sample yield the same CDR3. The chain recombines TRBV30 with TRBJ1-3, with unresolved D. The V gene's germline CDR1 is GTSNPN and CDR2 SVGIG (reference sequence). Trimming removed 1 base from V and 0 bases from J, with 4 bases in between. This CDR3 region has 13 residues. CDR3 sequence: CAWSGSSGNTIYF. The CDR3 region has the DNA TGTGCCTGGAGTGGGTCCTCTGGAAACACCATATATTTT.

This rearrangement joins TRBV3-1 (or the pseudogene TRBV3-2) to TRBJ1-4, with TRBD1 matching 7 bases. Germline V CDR1 and CDR2: LGHDT, YNNKEL (reference sequence). This CDR3 has 14 residues. The trim removed 4 bases at V and 7 bases at J, leaving 6 bases unmatched. This CDR3 is CASSLRGHGEKLFF. The CDR3 nucleotides read TGTGCCAGCAGCCTAAGGGGGCATGGTGAAAAACTGTTTTTT.

The rearrangement links TRBV18 to TRBJ1-6; possible D gene TRBD1, 6 bases. Germline values: CDR1 KGHSH, CDR2 LQKENI. The CDR3 sequence is 14 residues long. Trimming pared 4 bases from V and 7 bases from J, leaving 11 bases between. This CDR3 reads CASSRDRTNSPLHF. CDR3 DNA sequence: TGTGCCAGCTCACGCGACAGGACCAATTCACCCCTCCACTTT.

This chain uses TRBV4-3 with TRBJ1-6; TRBD1 aligns across 8 bases. Germline V gene data show CDR1 as LGHNA and CDR2 as YSLEER. The CDR3 totals 15 residues. J was trimmed by 11 bases and V by 0 bases; bases with no gene match: 6. The CDR3 region has the DNA TGCGCCAGCAGCCAAGAGGGGACAGGTCCCGCACCCCTCCACTTT. The encoded protein is CASSQEGTGPAPLHF.

The chain is built from TRBV2 and TRBJ1-6; unclear D gene. CDR3 size: 14 residues. V shed 5 bases and J shed 9 bases, with 14 bases lying between them. Germline values: CDR1 SNHLY, CDR2 FYNNEI. CDR3 loop: CASSNQAKGSPLHF. CDR3 bases: TGTGCCAGCAGTAACCAGGCGAAGGGTTCACCCCTCCACTTT.

The chain employs TRBV28 and TRBJ1-4, with no clear D. The V end lost 5 bases, the J end lost 11 bases, and 12 bases lay between the germline ends. This CDR3 spans 12 amino acids. Germline CDR1 and CDR2: MDHEN and SYDVKM. The CDR3 is CASSPTYTKLFF. The CDR3 nucleotides read TGTGCCAGCAGTCCTACCTACACGAAACTGTTTTTT.

V usage is TRBV19 and J usage is TRBJ2-7, with 9 nucleotides matching TRBD1. Looked up from germline, CDR1 is LNHDA and CDR2 is SQIVND (reference sequence). Losses at the gene ends were 4 bases for V and 2 bases for J; bases not matched to a gene: 6. The CDR3 totals 15 residues. CDR3 sequence (DNA): TGTGCCAGTAGTAATGTTGGGACAGGGCCCTACGAGCAGTACTTC. Encoded protein: CASSNVGTGPYEQYF.

The table lists this clone with a count of one. The J gene is TRBJ1-1, the V gene TRBV3-1 (or the pseudogene TRBV3-2); D is unclear. The germline V gene encodes CDR1 LGHDT and CDR2 YNNKEL (reference sequence). The CDR3 spans 12 residues. V was trimmed by 0 bases and J by 8 bases, leaving 7 bases between them. The CDR3 sequence: CASSQEVREAFF. The CDR3 DNA reads TGTGCCAGCAGCCAAGAGGTGCGGGAAGCTTTCTTT.

The J gene is TRBJ2-3, the V gene TRBV4-3; tentatively, D is TRBD1 or TRBD2 (6 bases each). The CDR3 totals 17 residues. V lost 0 bases and J 6 bases, leaving 19 bases between the germline ends. Germline CDR1 is LGHNA and CDR2 is YSLEER. CDR3 loop: CASSQEVATEGGDTQYF. The CDR3 nucleotides read TGCGCCAGCAGCCAAGAGGTGGCCACGGAAGGGGGGGATACGCAGTATTTT.